These T cell receptor beta chains were read from a single sample in a study of T-cell reconstitution after alpha-beta-depleted transplantation in children. TCRdb reprocessed the PCR reads with MiXCR, giving one entry per CDR3 protein. The sample lists 300,000 to 350,000 distinct CDR3 sequences, 15% to 20% occurring once. The sequenced sample was PBMCs, mostly from graft donor cells, obtained 360 days after TCRalphabeta/CD19-depleted stem cell transplant. The receptors here all came from a male patient aged 2 to 10 who had a stem cell transplant for acute lymphoblastic leukemia, so the T cells may come from the graft donor. Both conserved end residues are part of each CDR3. D genes are given only for firm matches. A row's size may be missing; if present it is once, few, many or a size class.

v_call: TRBV12-3/TRBV12-4; d_call: NA; clone_size: many; j_call: TRBJ2-5; cdr3_nt: TGTGCCAGCAGTGTATCCTGGGGTCGGGAGACCCAGTACTTC; cdr3_aa: CASSVSWGRETQYF
v_call: TRBV20-1; d_call: TRBD2; clone_size: NA; j_call: TRBJ2-1; cdr3_nt: TGCAGTGCTAGGGGGGCTAGCGGGAGAACCTACAATGAGCAGTTCTTC; cdr3_aa: CSARGASGRTYNEQFF
v_call: TRBV4-1; d_call: NA; clone_size: NA; j_call: TRBJ2-2; cdr3_nt: TGCGCCAGCAGCCAAGTCCGCACAGGGGAGGGGCTGTTTTTT; cdr3_aa: CASSQVRTGEGLFF
v_call: TRBV4-3; d_call: NA; clone_size: NA; j_call: TRBJ2-1; cdr3_nt: TGCGCCAGCAGCCAAGATCACACCGGGTCGGGGAATGAGCAGTTCTTC; cdr3_aa: CASSQDHTGSGNEQFF
v_call: TRBV24-1; d_call: TRBD2; clone_size: NA; j_call: TRBJ2-1; cdr3_nt: TGTGCCACCAGTGATCCATCGGGGAGGGTCCCTGAGCAGTTCTTC; cdr3_aa: CATSDPSGRVPEQFF
v_call: TRBV3-1; d_call: TRBD2; clone_size: few; j_call: TRBJ2-1; cdr3_nt: TGTGCCAGCAGCTTATCCGGACTAGCGGTTTACAATGAGCAGTTCTTC; cdr3_aa: CASSLSGLAVYNEQFF
v_call: TRBV7-9; d_call: NA; clone_size: many; j_call: TRBJ2-1; cdr3_nt: TGTGCCAGCAGCTTCCGGGGCGGTGGAGAGCAGTTCTTC; cdr3_aa: CASSFRGGGEQFF
v_call: TRBV9; d_call: TRBD2; clone_size: few; j_call: TRBJ2-3; cdr3_nt: TGTGCCAGCAGCGGAGGCTCCCACCGGGAGGGCTTCACAGATACGCAGTATTTT; cdr3_aa: CASSGGSHREGFTDTQYF
v_call: TRBV10-3; d_call: TRBD2; clone_size: NA; j_call: TRBJ2-7; cdr3_nt: TGTGCCATCCGAAATAGCGGGAGAGGCGCGCAGTACTTC; cdr3_aa: CAIRNSGRGAQYF
v_call: TRBV6-5; d_call: NA; clone_size: many; j_call: TRBJ1-2; cdr3_nt: TGTGCCAGCAGTTACTCCGCTGCTAACTATGGCTACACCTTC; cdr3_aa: CASSYSAANYGYTF
v_call: TRBV28; d_call: NA; clone_size: many; j_call: TRBJ2-3; cdr3_nt: TGTGCCAGCTGGGGGGCAGATACGCAGTATTTT; cdr3_aa: CASWGADTQYF
v_call: TRBV6-1; d_call: NA; clone_size: few; j_call: TRBJ1-5; cdr3_nt: TGTGCCAGCAGTGAATGGGCGGGGTATAGCAATCAGCCCCAGCATTTT; cdr3_aa: CASSEWAGYSNQPQHF
v_call: TRBV4-2; d_call: NA; clone_size: NA; j_call: TRBJ1-5; cdr3_nt: TGTGCCAGCAGCCAAGCGCGGCACTACTATAGCAATCAGCCCCAGCATTTT; cdr3_aa: CASSQARHYYSNQPQHF
v_call: TRBV5-6; d_call: NA; clone_size: NA; j_call: TRBJ2-5; cdr3_nt: TGTGCCAGCAGCTTGGGGGCAACTCGAGAGACCCAGTACTTC; cdr3_aa: CASSLGATRETQYF
v_call: TRBV4-3; d_call: NA; clone_size: many; j_call: TRBJ2-4; cdr3_nt: TGCGCCAGCAGCCAAGGCAGGACAGACCTCAGGAACATTCAGTACTTC; cdr3_aa: CASSQGRTDLRNIQYF
v_call: TRBV6-4; d_call: TRBD2; clone_size: NA; j_call: TRBJ2-1; cdr3_nt: TGTGCCAGCATCACAAAGGGACTAGCGGAGTTGCGGTACAATGAGCAGTTCTTC; cdr3_aa: CASITKGLAELRYNEQFF
v_call: TRBV20-1; d_call: TRBD1; clone_size: NA; j_call: TRBJ2-7; cdr3_nt: TGCAGTGCTAGAGAGGGGACAGGGATCTACGAGCAGTACTTC; cdr3_aa: CSAREGTGIYEQYF
v_call: TRBV6-2/TRBV6-3; d_call: TRBD2; clone_size: NA; j_call: TRBJ2-5; cdr3_nt: TGTGCCAGCAGTCGAAGACCACTAGCGGGCCAAGAGACCCAGTACTTC; cdr3_aa: CASSRRPLAGQETQYF
v_call: TRBV12-3/TRBV12-4; d_call: NA; clone_size: few; j_call: TRBJ1-1; cdr3_nt: TGTGCCAGCAGTTTAGTTATTAACACTGAAGCTTTCTTT; cdr3_aa: CASSLVINTEAFF
v_call: TRBV4-1; d_call: NA; clone_size: few; j_call: TRBJ2-1; cdr3_nt: TGCGCCAGCAGCCAAGATCAGGGGGCCGGCGGGAGCTCCTACAATGAGCAGTTCTTC; cdr3_aa: CASSQDQGAGGSSYNEQFF
v_call: TRBV24-1; d_call: NA; clone_size: many; j_call: TRBJ2-2; cdr3_nt: TGTGCCACCAGTGACCACCTGAGGCCCGGGGAGCTGTTTTTT; cdr3_aa: CATSDHLRPGELFF
v_call: TRBV12-3/TRBV12-4; d_call: TRBD1; clone_size: many; j_call: TRBJ2-7; cdr3_nt: TGTGCCAGCAGTTTTCCGGGACAGGGGATCTACGAGCAGTACTTC; cdr3_aa: CASSFPGQGIYEQYF
v_call: TRBV7-2; d_call: NA; clone_size: few; j_call: TRBJ2-5; cdr3_nt: TGTGCCAGCAGCTTAGCGGCTAGCCGGCTCTGGGAGACCCAGTACTTC; cdr3_aa: CASSLAASRLWETQYF
v_call: TRBV28; d_call: NA; clone_size: few; j_call: TRBJ1-5; cdr3_nt: TGTGCCAGCAGTTCCGACAGGTTACGGCGCAAACAGCCCCAGCATTTT; cdr3_aa: CASSSDRLRRKQPQHF
v_call: TRBV12-3/TRBV12-4; d_call: NA; clone_size: many; j_call: TRBJ2-1; cdr3_nt: TGTGCCAGCACCAAAATCGACCGTAACAATGAGCAGTTCTTC; cdr3_aa: CASTKIDRNNEQFF
v_call: TRBV5-1; d_call: TRBD2; clone_size: few; j_call: TRBJ2-7; cdr3_nt: TGCGCCAGCAGCTTGGTCCGGGGAGGGTCCTACGAGCAGTACTTC; cdr3_aa: CASSLVRGGSYEQYF
v_call: TRBV7-7; d_call: NA; clone_size: NA; j_call: TRBJ2-2; cdr3_nt: TGTGCTAGCAGCTCAACCCCGGGACCCCCAACCACCGGGGAGCTGTTTTTT; cdr3_aa: CASSSTPGPPTTGELFF
v_call: TRBV10-3; d_call: NA; clone_size: few; j_call: TRBJ2-5; cdr3_nt: TGTGCCATCAGTGAAGGGAGGAGAGGTCAAGAGACCCAGTACTTC; cdr3_aa: CAISEGRRGQETQYF
v_call: TRBV29-1; d_call: TRBD1; clone_size: few; j_call: TRBJ2-3; cdr3_nt: TGCAGCGTTGGTCCCGGGACAGGTAGCACAGATACGCAGTATTTT; cdr3_aa: CSVGPGTGSTDTQYF
v_call: TRBV24-1; d_call: NA; clone_size: NA; j_call: TRBJ2-3; cdr3_nt: TGTGCCACCAGTGATAATGGTCGGCGGGGAAACGCGGCAGATACGCAGTATTTT; cdr3_aa: CATSDNGRRGNAADTQYF
v_call: TRBV5-4; d_call: TRBD2; clone_size: many; j_call: TRBJ2-5; cdr3_nt: TGTGCCAGCAGCTTGGGGCTAGCGGGAGGATCAGAGACCCAGTACTTC; cdr3_aa: CASSLGLAGGSETQYF
v_call: TRBV30; d_call: NA; clone_size: NA; j_call: TRBJ2-1; cdr3_nt: TGTGCCTGGAGTGGGGCAAACCATGAGCAGTTCTTC; cdr3_aa: CAWSGANHEQFF
v_call: TRBV7-6; d_call: NA; clone_size: NA; j_call: TRBJ2-5; cdr3_nt: TGTGCCAGCAGCCCATTGACTGAGACCCAGTACTTC; cdr3_aa: CASSPLTETQYF
v_call: TRBV20-1; d_call: NA; clone_size: NA; j_call: TRBJ2-7; cdr3_nt: TGCAGTGCTAGCGTGGGGGACTACGAGCAGTACTTC; cdr3_aa: CSASVGDYEQYF
v_call: TRBV20-1; d_call: TRBD2; clone_size: few; j_call: TRBJ2-1; cdr3_nt: TGCAGTGCTAGGACTAGCGGGAGCTACAATGAGCAGTTCTTC; cdr3_aa: CSARTSGSYNEQFF
v_call: TRBV12-3/TRBV12-4; d_call: TRBD1; clone_size: few; j_call: TRBJ2-7; cdr3_nt: TGTGCCAGCAGTTTGGGCCCGGGACAGGGGCTTCAGGAGCAGTACTTC; cdr3_aa: CASSLGPGQGLQEQYF
v_call: TRBV11-1; d_call: NA; clone_size: NA; j_call: TRBJ2-5; cdr3_nt: TGTGCCAGCAGCTTAGCGCGGGATGGGGACTCGCTTCAAGAGACCCAGTACTTC; cdr3_aa: CASSLARDGDSLQETQYF
v_call: TRBV2; d_call: TRBD2; clone_size: NA; j_call: TRBJ2-3; cdr3_nt: TGTGCCAGCAGTGACCAGCGGGAGGCAGTCACAGATACGCAGTATTTT; cdr3_aa: CASSDQREAVTDTQYF
v_call: TRBV20-1; d_call: TRBD2; clone_size: few; j_call: TRBJ2-7; cdr3_nt: TGCAGTGCTAGAGATTTCCTCTCTAGCGGCTCCTACGAGCAGTACTTC; cdr3_aa: CSARDFLSSGSYEQYF
v_call: TRBV12-3/TRBV12-4; d_call: NA; clone_size: many; j_call: TRBJ2-3; cdr3_nt: TGTGCCAGCAGTTCCCGAACAGATACGCAGTATTTT; cdr3_aa: CASSSRTDTQYF
v_call: TRBV28; d_call: TRBD2; clone_size: NA; j_call: TRBJ2-3; cdr3_nt: TGTGCCAGCAGCCTGCGACTAGCGGGAGGCCCAGATACGCAGTATTTT; cdr3_aa: CASSLRLAGGPDTQYF
v_call: TRBV12-3/TRBV12-4; d_call: TRBD1; clone_size: few; j_call: TRBJ2-5; cdr3_nt: TGTGCCAGCAGTTTAGCCCTCAGGGACAGACAAGAGACCCAGTACTTC; cdr3_aa: CASSLALRDRQETQYF
v_call: TRBV3-1; d_call: TRBD1; clone_size: NA; j_call: TRBJ1-4; cdr3_nt: TGTGCCTTCAGTCTAACAGGGGGCGGATATAGAGCAGCTAATGAAAAACTGTTTTTT; cdr3_aa: CAFSLTGGGYRAANEKLFF
v_call: TRBV4-1; d_call: NA; clone_size: few; j_call: TRBJ1-2; cdr3_nt: TGCGCCAGCTCTCTGGTCGGGACCGACTATGGCTACACCTTC; cdr3_aa: CASSLVGTDYGYTF
v_call: TRBV20-1; d_call: NA; clone_size: few; j_call: TRBJ2-7; cdr3_nt: TGCAGTGCCACACTCGAGAGCGGTTACGAGCAGTACTTC; cdr3_aa: CSATLESGYEQYF
v_call: TRBV5-1; d_call: NA; clone_size: NA; j_call: TRBJ2-6; cdr3_nt: TGCGCCAGCTCTAGGGGGGCTGGGGCCAACGTCCTGACTTTC; cdr3_aa: CASSRGAGANVLTF
v_call: TRBV28; d_call: NA; clone_size: NA; j_call: TRBJ2-5; cdr3_nt: TGTGCCAGCAGTTTCGGATATACCGCGCAAGAGACCCAGTACTTC; cdr3_aa: CASSFGYTAQETQYF
v_call: TRBV7-3; d_call: TRBD2; clone_size: many; j_call: TRBJ2-1; cdr3_nt: TGTGCCAGCAGCCAAACTAGCGGGAGAAGGAATGAGCAGTTCTTC; cdr3_aa: CASSQTSGRRNEQFF
v_call: TRBV5-4; d_call: TRBD2; clone_size: few; j_call: TRBJ2-3; cdr3_nt: TGTGCCAGCAGCTTTGGCTTTATTCTAGCGGGAGGTGACCTCCGGGGCACAGATACGCAGTATTTT; cdr3_aa: CASSFGFILAGGDLRGTDTQYF
v_call: TRBV5-1; d_call: NA; clone_size: few; j_call: TRBJ2-5; cdr3_nt: TGCGCCAGCAGCTTGGCCACAGGGCAAGAGACCCAGTACTTC; cdr3_aa: CASSLATGQETQYF
v_call: TRBV5-1; d_call: NA; clone_size: many; j_call: TRBJ2-3; cdr3_nt: TGCGCCAGCAGCTTGGGAGGACGATCTAGCACAGATACGCAGTATTTT; cdr3_aa: CASSLGGRSSTDTQYF
v_call: TRBV5-1; d_call: NA; clone_size: NA; j_call: TRBJ2-7; cdr3_nt: TGCGCCAGCAGCGTAGCAGGGGCTGGGGACTACGAGCAGTACTTC; cdr3_aa: CASSVAGAGDYEQYF
v_call: TRBV20-1; d_call: TRBD2; clone_size: few; j_call: TRBJ2-1; cdr3_nt: TGCAGTGCCGTTGACCGGACTAGCGGTTACAATGAGCAGTTCTTC; cdr3_aa: CSAVDRTSGYNEQFF